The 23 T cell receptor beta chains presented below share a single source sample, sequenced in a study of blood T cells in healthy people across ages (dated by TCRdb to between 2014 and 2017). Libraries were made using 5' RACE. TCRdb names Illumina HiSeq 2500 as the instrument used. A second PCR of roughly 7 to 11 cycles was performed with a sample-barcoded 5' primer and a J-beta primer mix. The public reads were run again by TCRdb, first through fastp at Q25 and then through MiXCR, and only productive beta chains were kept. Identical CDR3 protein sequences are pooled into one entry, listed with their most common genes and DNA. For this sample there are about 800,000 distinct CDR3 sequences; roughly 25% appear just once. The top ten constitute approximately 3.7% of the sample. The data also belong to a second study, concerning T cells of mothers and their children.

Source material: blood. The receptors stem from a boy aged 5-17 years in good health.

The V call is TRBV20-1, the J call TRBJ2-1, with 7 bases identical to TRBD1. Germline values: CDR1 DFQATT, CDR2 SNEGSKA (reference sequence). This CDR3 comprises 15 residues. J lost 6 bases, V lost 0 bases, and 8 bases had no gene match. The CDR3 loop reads CSARDIQGSGNEQFF. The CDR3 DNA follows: TGCAGTGCTAGAGATATACAGGGGAGTGGCAATGAGCAGTTCTTC.

DNA of the CDR3: TGCAGCGTTCGGGGGACAGGGGGCTTTTACGAGCAGTACTTC. Amino acids: CSVRGTGGFYEQYF. This chain uses TRBV29-1 with TRBJ2-7, with TRBD1 identical over 12 bases. With V trimmed by 5 bases and J by 4 bases, 6 bases remained unmatched. The CDR3 sequence is 14 residues long. Germline V gene data show CDR1 as SQVTM and CDR2 as ANQGSEA.

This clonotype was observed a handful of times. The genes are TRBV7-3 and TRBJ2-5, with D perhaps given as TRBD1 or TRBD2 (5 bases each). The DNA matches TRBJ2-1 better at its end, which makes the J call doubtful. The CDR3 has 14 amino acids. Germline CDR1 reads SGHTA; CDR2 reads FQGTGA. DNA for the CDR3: TGTGCCAGCAGCTCTACCGGGACCATCAATGAGCAGTTCTTC. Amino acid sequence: CASSSTGTINEQFF.

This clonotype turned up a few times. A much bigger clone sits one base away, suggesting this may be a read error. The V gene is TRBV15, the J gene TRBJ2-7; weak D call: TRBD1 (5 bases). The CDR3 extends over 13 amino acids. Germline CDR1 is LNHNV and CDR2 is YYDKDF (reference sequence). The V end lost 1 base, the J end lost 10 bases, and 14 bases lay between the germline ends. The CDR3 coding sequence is TGTGCCACCAGCAGAGGCCGCCTGGGGCTCCAGTACTTC. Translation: CATSRGRLGLQYF.

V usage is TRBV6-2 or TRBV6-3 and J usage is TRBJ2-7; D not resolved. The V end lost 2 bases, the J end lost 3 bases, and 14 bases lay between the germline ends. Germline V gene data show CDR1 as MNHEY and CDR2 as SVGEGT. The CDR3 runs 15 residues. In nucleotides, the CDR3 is TGTGCCAGCAGTTACCCGGAAGACACCTACTACGAGCAGTACTTC. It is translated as CASSYPEDTYYEQYF.

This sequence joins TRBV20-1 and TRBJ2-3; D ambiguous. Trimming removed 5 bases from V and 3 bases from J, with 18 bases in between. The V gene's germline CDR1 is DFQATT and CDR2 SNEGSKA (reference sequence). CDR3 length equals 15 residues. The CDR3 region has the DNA TGCAGTGCTCCCCGCGGCAGGCTTAGGACAGATACGCAGTATTTT. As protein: CSAPRGRLRTDTQYF.

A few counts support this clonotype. The CDR3 DNA reads as TGTGCCAGCAGTTCCCGGGACAGGGGCTTGAACACTGAAGCTTTCTTT. It specifies CASSSRDRGLNTEAFF. The rearrangement uses TRBV28 and TRBJ1-1; TRBD1 agrees at 10 bases. Germline V CDR1 and CDR2: MDHEN, SYDVKM. The CDR3 is 16 residues long. V shed 4 bases and J 0 bases; nucleotides not matched to a gene: 5.

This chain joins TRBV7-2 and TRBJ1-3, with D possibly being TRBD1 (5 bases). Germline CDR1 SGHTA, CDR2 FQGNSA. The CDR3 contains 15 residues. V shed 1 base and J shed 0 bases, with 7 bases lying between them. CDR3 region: CASSLVTVSGNTIYF. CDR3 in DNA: TGTGCCAGCAGCTTAGTGACAGTCTCTGGAAACACCATATATTTT. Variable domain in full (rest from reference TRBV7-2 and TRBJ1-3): GAGVSQSPSNKVTEKGKDVELRCDPISGHTALYWYRQSLGQGLEFLIYFQGNSAPDKSGLPSDRFSAERTGGSVSTLTIQRTQQEDSAVYLCASSLVTVSGNTIYFGEGSWLTVV.

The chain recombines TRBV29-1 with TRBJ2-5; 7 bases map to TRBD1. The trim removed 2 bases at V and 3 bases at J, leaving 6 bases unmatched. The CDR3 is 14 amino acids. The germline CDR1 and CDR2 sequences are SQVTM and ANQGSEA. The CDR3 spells CSVEMSTGEETQYF. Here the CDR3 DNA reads TGCAGCGTTGAAATGAGTACAGGGGAAGAGACCCAGTACTTC.

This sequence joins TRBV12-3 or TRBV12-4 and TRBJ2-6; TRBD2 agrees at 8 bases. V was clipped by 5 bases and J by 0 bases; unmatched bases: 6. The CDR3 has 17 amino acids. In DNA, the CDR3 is TGTGCCAGCAGTCTGGCGGGAGGAAGCTCTGGGGCCAACGTCCTGACTTTC. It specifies CASSLAGGSSGANVLTF.

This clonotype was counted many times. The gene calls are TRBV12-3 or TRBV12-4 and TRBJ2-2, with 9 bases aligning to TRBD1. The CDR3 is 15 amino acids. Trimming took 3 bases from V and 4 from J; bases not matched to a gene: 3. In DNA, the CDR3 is TGTGCCAGCAGTTTCGGGACAGGGCTCACCGGGGAGCTGTTTTTT. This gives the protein CASSFGTGLTGELFF.

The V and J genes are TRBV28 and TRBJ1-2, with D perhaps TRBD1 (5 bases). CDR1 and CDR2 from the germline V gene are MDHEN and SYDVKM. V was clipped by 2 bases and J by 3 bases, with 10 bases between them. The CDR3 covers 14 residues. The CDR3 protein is CASSLRGAYYGYTF. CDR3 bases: TGTGCCAGCAGTTTACGAGGGGCTTACTATGGCTACACCTTC.

Here the CDR3 reads CASSSQGTSNYGYTF. The CDR3 DNA is TGTGCCAGCAGCTCCCAGGGGACCTCAAACTATGGCTACACCTTC. The chain links TRBV5-5 to TRBJ1-2, with D tentatively TRBD1 (6 bases). Trimming removed 3 bases from V and 2 bases from J, with 14 bases in between. This CDR3 has 15 residues. Germline lookup yields CDR1 SGHKS and CDR2 YYEKEE (reference sequence).

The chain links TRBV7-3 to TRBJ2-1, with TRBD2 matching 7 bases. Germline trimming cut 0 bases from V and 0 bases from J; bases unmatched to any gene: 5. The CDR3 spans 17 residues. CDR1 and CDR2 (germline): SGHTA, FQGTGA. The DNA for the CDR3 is TGTGCCAGCAGCTTAACCAGCGGGACCGGCTCCTACAATGAGCAGTTCTTC. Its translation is CASSLTSGTGSYNEQFF.

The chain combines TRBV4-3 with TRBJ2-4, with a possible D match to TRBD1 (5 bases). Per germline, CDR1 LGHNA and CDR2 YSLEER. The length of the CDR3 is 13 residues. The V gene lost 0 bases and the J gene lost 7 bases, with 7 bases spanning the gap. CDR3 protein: CASSQDQGNIQYF. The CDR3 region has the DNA TGCGCCAGCAGCCAAGATCAGGGCAACATTCAGTACTTC.

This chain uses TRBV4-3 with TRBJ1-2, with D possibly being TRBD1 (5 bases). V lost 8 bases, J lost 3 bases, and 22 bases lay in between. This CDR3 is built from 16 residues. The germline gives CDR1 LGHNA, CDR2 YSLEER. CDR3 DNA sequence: TGCGCCAGCGGGAACCCGGGACTCGGGATGGACTATGGCTACACCTTC. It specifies CASGNPGLGMDYGYTF.

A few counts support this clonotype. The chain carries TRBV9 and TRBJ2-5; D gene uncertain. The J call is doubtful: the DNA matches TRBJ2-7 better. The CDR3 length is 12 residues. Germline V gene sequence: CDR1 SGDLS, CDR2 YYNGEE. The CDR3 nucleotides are TGTGCCAGCCGACTGGGTACCTACGAGCAGTACTTC. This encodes CASRLGTYEQYF.

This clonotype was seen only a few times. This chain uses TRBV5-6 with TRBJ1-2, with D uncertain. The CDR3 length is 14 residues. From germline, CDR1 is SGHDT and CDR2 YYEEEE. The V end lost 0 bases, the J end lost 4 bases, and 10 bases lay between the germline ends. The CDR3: CASSLVADLYGYTF. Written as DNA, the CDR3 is TGTGCCAGCAGCTTGGTAGCGGACCTCTATGGCTACACCTTC. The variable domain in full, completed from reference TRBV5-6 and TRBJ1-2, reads DAGVTQSPTHLIKTRGQQVTLRCSPKSGHDTVSWYQQALGQGPQFIFQYYEEEERQRGNFPDRFSGHQFPNYSSELNVNALLLGDSALYLCASSLVADLYGYTFGSGTRLTVV.

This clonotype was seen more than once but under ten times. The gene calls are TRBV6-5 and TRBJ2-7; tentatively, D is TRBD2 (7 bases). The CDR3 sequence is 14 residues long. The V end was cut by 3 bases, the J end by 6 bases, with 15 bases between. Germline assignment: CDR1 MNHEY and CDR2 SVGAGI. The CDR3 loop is CASSYRGAAGEQYF. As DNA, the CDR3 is TGTGCCAGCAGTTATCGGGGGGCCGCGGGCGAGCAGTACTTC.

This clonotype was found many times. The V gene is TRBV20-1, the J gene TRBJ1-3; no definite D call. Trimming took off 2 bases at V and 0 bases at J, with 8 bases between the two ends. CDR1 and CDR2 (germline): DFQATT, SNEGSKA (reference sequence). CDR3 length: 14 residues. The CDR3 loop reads CSARPQSSGNTIYF. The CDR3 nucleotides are TGCAGTGCTAGACCTCAGAGCTCTGGAAACACCATATATTTT.

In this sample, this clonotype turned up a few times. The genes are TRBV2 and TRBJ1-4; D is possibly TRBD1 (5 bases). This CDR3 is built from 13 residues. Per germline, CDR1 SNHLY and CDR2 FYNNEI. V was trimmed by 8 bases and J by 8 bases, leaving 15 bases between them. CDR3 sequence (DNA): TGTGCCAGCCGGGACGGGGGGTCCGAAAAACTGTTTTTT. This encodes CASRDGGSEKLFF.

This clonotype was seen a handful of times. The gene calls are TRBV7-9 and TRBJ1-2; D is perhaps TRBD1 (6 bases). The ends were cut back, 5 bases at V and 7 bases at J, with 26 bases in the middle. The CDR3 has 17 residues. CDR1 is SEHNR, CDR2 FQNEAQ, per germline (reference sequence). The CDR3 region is CASSQKSKTGHGVGYTF. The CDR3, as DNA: TGTGCCAGCAGCCAGAAAAGCAAGACAGGCCACGGAGTTGGCTACACCTTC.

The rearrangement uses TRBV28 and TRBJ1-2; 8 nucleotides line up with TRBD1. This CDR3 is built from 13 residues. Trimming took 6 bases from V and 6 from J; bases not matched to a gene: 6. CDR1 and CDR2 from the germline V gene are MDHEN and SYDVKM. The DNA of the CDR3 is TGTGCCAGCAGGGACCGGACAGGGCATGGCTACACCTTC. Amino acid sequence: CASRDRTGHGYTF.